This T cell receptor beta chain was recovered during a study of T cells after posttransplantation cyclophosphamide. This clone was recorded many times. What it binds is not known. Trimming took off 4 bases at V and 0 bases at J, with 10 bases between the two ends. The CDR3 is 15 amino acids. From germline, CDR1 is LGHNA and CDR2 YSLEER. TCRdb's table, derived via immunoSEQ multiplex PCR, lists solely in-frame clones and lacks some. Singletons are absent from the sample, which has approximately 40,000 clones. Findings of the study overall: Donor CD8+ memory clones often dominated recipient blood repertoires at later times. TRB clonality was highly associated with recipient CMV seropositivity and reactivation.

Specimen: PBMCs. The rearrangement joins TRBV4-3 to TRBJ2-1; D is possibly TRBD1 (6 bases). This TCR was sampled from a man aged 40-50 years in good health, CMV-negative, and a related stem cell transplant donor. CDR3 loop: CASSPDRFSYNEQFF. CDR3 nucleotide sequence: TGCGCCAGCAGCCCGGACAGATTCTCCTACAATGAGCAGTTCTTC.